This T cell receptor (beta chain) was profiled in a study of blood T cell repertoires in COVID-19. Per the germline V gene, CDR1 is MNHEY and CDR2 is SVGEGT. The CDR3 spans 15 residues. Trimming took 2 bases from V and 2 from J; bases not matched to a gene: 4. Assay used: immunoSEQ multiplex PCR; TCRdb lists only in-frame clones, some missing. The data contain about 83,000 clones, about 92% of them singletons. The sequenced sample was peripheral blood. This clonotype was sampled from a woman of 80 years or more with active or convalescent COVID-19. The rearrangement links TRBV6-2 or TRBV6-3 to TRBJ2-7, with TRBD1 identical over 9 bases. The CDR3 here is CASSYGQGFTYEQYF. The CDR3 nucleotides read TGTGCCAGCAGTTACGGACAGGGGTTCACCTACGAGCAGTACTTC.